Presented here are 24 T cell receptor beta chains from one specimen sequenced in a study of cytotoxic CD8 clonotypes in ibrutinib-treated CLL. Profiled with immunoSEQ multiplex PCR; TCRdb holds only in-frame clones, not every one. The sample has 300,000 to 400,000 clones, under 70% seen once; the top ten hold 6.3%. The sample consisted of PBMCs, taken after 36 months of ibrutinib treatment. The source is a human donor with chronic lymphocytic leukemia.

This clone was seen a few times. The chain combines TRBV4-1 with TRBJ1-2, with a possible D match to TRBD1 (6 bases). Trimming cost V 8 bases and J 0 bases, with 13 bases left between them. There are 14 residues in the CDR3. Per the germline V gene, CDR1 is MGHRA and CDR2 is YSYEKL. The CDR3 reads CASRGAGANYGYTF. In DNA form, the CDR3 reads TGCGCCAGCCGAGGGGCAGGGGCTAACTATGGCTACACCTTC.

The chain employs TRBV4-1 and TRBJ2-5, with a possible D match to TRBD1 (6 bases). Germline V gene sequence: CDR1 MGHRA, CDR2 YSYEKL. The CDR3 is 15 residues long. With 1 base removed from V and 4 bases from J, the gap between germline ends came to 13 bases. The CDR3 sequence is CASSQVAGGGETQYF. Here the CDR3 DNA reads TGCGCCAGCAGCCAAGTCGCTGGGGGCGGAGAGACCCAGTACTTC.

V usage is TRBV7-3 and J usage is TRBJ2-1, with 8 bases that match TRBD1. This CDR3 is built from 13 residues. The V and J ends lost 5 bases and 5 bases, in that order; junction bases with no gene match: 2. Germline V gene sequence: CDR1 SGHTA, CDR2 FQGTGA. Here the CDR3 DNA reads TGTGCCAGCAGCCTACAGGGGGACAATGAGCAGTTCTTC. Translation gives CASSLQGDNEQFF.

The CDR3 DNA reads as TGTGCCAGCAGCCCCACCGGGACTAGGCGCCCGGATGAGCAGTTCTTC. This codes for CASSPTGTRRPDEQFF. V and J are TRBV7-6 and TRBJ2-1; TRBD2 aligns across 8 bases. Germline CDR1 reads SGHVS; CDR2 reads FNYEAQ. The CDR3 runs to 16 residues. J lost 8 bases, V lost 5 bases, and 14 bases had no gene match.

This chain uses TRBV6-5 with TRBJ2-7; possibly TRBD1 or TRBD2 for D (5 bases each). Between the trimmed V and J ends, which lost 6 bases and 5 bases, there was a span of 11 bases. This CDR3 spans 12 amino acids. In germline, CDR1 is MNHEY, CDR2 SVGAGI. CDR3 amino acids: CASSPGTDEQYF. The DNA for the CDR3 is TGTGCCAGCAGCCCAGGGACCGACGAGCAGTACTTC.

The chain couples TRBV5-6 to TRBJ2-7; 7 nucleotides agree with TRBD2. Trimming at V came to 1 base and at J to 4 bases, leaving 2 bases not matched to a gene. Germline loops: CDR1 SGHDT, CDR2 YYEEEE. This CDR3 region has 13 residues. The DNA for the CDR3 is TGTGCCAGCAGCTTGAACGGGGGGTACGAGCAGTACTTC. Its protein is CASSLNGGYEQYF.

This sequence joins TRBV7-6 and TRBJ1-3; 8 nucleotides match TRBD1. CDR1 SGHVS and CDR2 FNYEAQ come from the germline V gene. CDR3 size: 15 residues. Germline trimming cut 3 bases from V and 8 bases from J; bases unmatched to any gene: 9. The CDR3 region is CASSLGLQGVHTIYF. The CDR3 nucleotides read TGTGCCAGCAGCTTGGGGTTACAGGGGGTGCACACCATATATTTT.

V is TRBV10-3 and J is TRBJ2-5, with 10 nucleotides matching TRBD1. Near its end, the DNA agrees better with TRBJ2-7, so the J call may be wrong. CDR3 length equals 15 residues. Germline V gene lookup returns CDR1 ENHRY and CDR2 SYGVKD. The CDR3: CAISDSGQGFDEQYF. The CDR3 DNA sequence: TGTGCCATCAGTGACTCGGGACAGGGGTTCGACGAGCAGTACTTC.

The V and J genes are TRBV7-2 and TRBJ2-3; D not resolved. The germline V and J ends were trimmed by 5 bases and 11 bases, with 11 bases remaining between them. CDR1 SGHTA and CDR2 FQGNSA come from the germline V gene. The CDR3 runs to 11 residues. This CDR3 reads CASSRAEMQYF. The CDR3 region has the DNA TGTGCCAGCAGCCGGGCGGAGATGCAGTATTTT.

Here the CDR3 DNA reads TGTGCCAGTAGTCCAGTTCGGGGCGGGAGGGCCGCCGAGCAGTACTTC. It translates to CASSPVRGGRAAEQYF. The chain uses TRBV19 and TRBJ2-7; 9 bases match TRBD2. Germline CDR1 and CDR2: LNHDA and SQIVND (reference sequence). V dropped 5 bases and J dropped 6; count of bases not matched to a gene: 14. This CDR3 has 16 amino acids. The variable domain in full, completed from reference TRBV19 and TRBJ2-7, reads DGGITQSPKYLFRKEGQNVTLSCEQNLNHDAMYWYRQDPGQGLRLIYYSQIVNDFQKGDIAEGYSVSREKKESFPLTVTSAQKNPTAFYLCASSPVRGGRAAEQYFGPGTRLTVT.

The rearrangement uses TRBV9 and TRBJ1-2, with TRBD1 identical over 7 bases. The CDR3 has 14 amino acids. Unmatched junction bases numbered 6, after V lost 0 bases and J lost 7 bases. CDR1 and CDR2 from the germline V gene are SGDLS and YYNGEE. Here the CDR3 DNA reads TGTGCCAGCAGCGTAGAGGAGGGGGCAATTGGCTACACCTTC. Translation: CASSVEEGAIGYTF.

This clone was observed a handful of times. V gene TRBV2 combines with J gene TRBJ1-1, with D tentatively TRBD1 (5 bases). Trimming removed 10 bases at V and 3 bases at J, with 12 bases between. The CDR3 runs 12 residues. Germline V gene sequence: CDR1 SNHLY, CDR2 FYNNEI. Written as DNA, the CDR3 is TGTGCCACCCAGGGCACATACACTGAAGCTTTCTTT. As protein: CATQGTYTEAFF.

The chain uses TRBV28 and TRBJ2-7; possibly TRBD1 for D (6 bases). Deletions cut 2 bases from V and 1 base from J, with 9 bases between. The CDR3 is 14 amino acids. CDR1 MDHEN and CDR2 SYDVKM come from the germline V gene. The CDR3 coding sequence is TGTGCCAGCAGTTTAGGGGGCTCATCCTACGAGCAGTACTTC. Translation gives CASSLGGSSYEQYF.

This CDR3 reads CASSLEGLPRGGEQFF. CDR3 bases: TGTGCCAGCAGCTTAGAAGGACTCCCGAGGGGGGGTGAGCAGTTCTTC. V and J are TRBV11-2 and TRBJ2-1; D is possibly TRBD2 (7 bases). The CDR3 is 16 residues long. Germline V lookup: CDR1 SGHAT, CDR2 FQNNGV. Deletions cut 0 bases from V and 9 bases from J, with 18 bases between.

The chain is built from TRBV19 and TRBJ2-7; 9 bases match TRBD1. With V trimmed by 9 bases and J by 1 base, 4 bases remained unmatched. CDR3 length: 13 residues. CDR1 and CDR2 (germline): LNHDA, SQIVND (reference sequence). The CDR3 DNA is TGTGCCAGCACGGACAGGGGATCCTACGAGCAGTACTTC. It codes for CASTDRGSYEQYF. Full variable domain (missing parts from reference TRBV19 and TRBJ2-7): DGGITQSPKYLFRKEGQNVTLSCEQNLNHDAMYWYRQDPGQGLRLIYYSQIVNDFQKGDIAEGYSVSREKKESFPLTVTSAQKNPTAFYLCASTDRGSYEQYFGPGTRLTVT.

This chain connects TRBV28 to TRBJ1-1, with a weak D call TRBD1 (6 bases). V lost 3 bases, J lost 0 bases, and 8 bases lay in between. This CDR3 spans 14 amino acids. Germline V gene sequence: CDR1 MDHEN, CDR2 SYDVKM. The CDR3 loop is CASSFRGLNTEAFF. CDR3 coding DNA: TGTGCCAGCAGTTTTCGGGGGCTGAACACTGAAGCTTTCTTT.

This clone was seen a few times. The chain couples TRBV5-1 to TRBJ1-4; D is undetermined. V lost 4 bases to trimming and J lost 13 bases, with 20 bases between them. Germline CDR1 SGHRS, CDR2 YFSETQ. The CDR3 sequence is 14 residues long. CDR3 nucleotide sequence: TGCGCCAGCAGCCAAGACGCGATGAGAGGGCTACTGTTTTTT. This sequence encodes CASSQDAMRGLLFF.

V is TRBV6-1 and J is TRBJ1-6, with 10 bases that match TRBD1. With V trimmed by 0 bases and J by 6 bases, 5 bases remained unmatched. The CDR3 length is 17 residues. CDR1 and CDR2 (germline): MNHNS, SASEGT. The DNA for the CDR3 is TGTGCCAGCAGTGAAGCGACAGGGGGCGCCTCTAATTCACCCCTCCACTTT. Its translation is CASSEATGGASNSPLHF.

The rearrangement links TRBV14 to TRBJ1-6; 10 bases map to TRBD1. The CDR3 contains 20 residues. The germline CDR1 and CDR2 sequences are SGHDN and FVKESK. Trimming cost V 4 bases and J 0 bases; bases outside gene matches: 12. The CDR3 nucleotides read TGTGCCAGCAGCCGCCGGGACAGGGGCTTGACTGGCTCCTATAATTCACCCCTCCACTTT. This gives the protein CASSRRDRGLTGSYNSPLHF.

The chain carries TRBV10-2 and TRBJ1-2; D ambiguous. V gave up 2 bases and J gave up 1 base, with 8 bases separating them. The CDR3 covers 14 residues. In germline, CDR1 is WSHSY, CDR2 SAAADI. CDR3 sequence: CASSEVANNYGYTF. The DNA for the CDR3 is TGCGCCAGCAGTGAGGTGGCAAATAACTATGGCTACACCTTC.

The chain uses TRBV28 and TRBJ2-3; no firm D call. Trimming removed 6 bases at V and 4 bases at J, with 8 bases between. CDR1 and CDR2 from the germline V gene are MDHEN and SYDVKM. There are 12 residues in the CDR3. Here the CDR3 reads CASSPQADTQYF. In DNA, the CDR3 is TGTGCCAGCAGCCCCCAAGCAGATACGCAGTATTTT.

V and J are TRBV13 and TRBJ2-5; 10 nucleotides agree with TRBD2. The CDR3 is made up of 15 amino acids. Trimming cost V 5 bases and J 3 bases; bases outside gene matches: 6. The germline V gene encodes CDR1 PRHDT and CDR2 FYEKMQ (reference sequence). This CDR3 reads CASSPTSGPEETQYF. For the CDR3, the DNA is TGTGCCAGCAGCCCGACTAGCGGGCCAGAAGAGACCCAGTACTTC. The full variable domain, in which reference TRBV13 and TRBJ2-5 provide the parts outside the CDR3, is AAGVIQSPRHLIKEKRETATLKCYPIPRHDTVYWYQQGPGQDPQFLISFYEKMQSDKGSIPDRFSAQQFSDYHSELNMSSLELGDSALYFCASSPTSGPEETQYFGPGTRLLVL.

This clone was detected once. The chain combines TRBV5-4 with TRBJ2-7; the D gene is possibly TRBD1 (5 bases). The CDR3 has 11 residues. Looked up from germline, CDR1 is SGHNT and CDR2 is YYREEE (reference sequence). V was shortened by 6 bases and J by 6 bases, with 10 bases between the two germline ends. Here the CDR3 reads CASTGIGEQYF. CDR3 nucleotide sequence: TGTGCCAGCACAGGGATCGGCGAGCAGTACTTC.

The CDR3: CASSPGITYEQYF. CDR3 in DNA: TGCGCCAGCAGCCCTGGGATCACCTACGAGCAGTACTTC. This chain joins TRBV5-1 and TRBJ2-7, with D hard to call. The V end lost 4 bases, the J end lost 2 bases, and 10 bases lay between the germline ends. Germline V CDR1 and CDR2: SGHRS, YFSETQ. This CDR3 comprises 13 residues.